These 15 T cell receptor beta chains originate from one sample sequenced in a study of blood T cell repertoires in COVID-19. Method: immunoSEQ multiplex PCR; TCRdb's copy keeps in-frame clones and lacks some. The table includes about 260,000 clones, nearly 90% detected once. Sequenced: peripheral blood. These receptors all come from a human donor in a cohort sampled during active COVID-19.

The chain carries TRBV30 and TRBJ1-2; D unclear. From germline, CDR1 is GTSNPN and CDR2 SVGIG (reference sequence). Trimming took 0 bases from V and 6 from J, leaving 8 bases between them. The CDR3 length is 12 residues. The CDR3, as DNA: TGTGCCTGGAGTGTGGGAGCACATGGCTACACCTTC. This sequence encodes CAWSVGAHGYTF.

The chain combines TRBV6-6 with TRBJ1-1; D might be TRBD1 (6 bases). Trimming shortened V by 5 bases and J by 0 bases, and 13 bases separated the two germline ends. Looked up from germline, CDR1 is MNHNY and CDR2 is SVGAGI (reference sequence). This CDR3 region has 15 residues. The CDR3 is CASSHKQGLNTEAFF. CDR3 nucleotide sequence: TGTGCCAGCAGTCATAAACAGGGCTTGAACACTGAAGCTTTCTTT.

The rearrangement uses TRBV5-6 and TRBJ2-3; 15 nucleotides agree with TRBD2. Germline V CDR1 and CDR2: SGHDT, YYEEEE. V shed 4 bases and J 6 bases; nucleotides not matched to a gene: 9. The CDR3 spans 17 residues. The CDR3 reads CASSPAGLAGGRDTQYF. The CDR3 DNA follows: TGTGCCAGCAGCCCAGCTGGACTAGCGGGGGGGCGGGATACGCAGTATTTT.

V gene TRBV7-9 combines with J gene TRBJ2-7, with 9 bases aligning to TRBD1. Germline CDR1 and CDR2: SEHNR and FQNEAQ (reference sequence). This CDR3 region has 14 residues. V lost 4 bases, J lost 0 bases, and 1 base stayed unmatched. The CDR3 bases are TGTGCCAGCAGCTGGGACAGGGTCTCCTACGAGCAGTACTTC. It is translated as CASSWDRVSYEQYF.

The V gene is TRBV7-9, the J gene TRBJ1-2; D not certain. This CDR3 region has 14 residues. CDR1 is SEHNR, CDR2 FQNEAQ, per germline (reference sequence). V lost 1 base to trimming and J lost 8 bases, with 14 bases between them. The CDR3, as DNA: TGTGCCAGCAGCTTAGGTATAGGCCAGGCGGGCTACACCTTC. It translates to CASSLGIGQAGYTF.

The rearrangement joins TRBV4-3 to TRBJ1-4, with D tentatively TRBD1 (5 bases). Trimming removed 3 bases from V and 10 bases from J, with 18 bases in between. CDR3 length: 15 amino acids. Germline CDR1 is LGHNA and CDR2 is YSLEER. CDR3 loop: CASSHDTLGGAKLFF. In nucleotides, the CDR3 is TGCGCCAGCAGCCACGATACTCTGGGGGGAGCAAAACTGTTTTTT.

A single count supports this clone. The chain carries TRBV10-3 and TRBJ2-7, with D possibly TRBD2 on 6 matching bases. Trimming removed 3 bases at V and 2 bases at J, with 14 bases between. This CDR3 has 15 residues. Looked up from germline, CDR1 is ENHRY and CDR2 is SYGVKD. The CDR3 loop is CAISEGLAEAYEQYF. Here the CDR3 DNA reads TGTGCCATCAGTGAAGGGTTAGCGGAAGCCTACGAGCAGTACTTC.

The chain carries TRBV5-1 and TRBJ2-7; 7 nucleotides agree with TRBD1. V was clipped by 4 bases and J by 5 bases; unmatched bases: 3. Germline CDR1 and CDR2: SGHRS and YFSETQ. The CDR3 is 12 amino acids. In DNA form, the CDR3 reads TGCGCCAGCAGCCGTGACAGGGACGAGCAGTACTTC. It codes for CASSRDRDEQYF. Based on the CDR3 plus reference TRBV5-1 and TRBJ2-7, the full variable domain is KAGVTQTPRYLIKTRGQQVTLSCSPISGHRSVSWYQQTPGQGLQFLFEYFSETQRNKGNFPGRFSGRQFSNSRSEMNVSTLELGDSALYLCASSRDRDEQYFGPGTRLTVT.

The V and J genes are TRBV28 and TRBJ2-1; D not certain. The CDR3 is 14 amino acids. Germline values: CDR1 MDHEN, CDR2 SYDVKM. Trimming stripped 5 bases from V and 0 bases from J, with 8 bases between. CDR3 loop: CASSGLLSYNEQFF. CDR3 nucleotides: TGTGCCAGCAGTGGGCTCCTCTCCTACAATGAGCAGTTCTTC.

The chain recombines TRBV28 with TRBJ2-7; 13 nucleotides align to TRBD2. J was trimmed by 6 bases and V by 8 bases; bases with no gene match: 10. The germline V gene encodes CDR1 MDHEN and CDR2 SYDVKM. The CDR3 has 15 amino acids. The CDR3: CASHRGLAGAGEQYF. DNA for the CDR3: TGTGCCAGCCACCGAGGACTAGCGGGAGCGGGCGAGCAGTACTTC.

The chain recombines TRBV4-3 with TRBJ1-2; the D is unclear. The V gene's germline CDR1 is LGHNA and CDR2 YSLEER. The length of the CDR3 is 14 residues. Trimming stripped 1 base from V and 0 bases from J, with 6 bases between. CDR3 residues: CASSQGVTNYGYTF. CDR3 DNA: TGCGCCAGCAGCCAAGGAGTCACTAACTATGGCTACACCTTC.

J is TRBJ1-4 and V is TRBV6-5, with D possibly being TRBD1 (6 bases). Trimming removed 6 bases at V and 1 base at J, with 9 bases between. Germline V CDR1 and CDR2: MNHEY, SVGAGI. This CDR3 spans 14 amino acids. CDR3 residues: CASRGAVTNEKLFF. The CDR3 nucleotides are TGTGCCAGCAGGGGGGCAGTAACTAATGAAAAACTGTTTTTT.

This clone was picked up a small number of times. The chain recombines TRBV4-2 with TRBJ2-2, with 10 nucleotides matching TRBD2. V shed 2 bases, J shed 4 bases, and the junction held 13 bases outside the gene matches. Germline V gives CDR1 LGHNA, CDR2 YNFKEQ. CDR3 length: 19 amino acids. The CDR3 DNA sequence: TGTGCCAGCAGCCAAAGGGGGGCTAGCGGGAGTGGCGGCACCGGGGAGCTGTTTTTT. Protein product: CASSQRGASGSGGTGELFF.

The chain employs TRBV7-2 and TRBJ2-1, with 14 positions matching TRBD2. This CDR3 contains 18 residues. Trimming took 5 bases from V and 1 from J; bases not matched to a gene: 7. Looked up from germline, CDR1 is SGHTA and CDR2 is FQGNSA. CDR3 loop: CASSLTSGGASSYNEQFF. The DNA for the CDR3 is TGTGCCAGCAGCCTGACTAGCGGGGGGGCCAGTTCCTACAATGAGCAGTTCTTC.

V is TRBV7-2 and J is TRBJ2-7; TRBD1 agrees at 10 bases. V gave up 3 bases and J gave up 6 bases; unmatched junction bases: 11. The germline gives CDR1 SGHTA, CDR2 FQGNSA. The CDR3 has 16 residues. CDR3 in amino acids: CASSLVQGQGPFEQYF. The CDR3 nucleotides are TGTGCCAGCAGCTTGGTCCAGGGACAGGGGCCTTTCGAGCAGTACTTC.